The next 27 T cell receptor beta chains were all read from a single sample in a study of shared clonotypes between healthy human individuals. Data came from immunoSEQ multiplex PCR; TCRdb stores just in-frame clones and leaves some out. The sample includes approximately 500,000 clones, around four fifths of them seen just once. Sequencing used PBMCs. Source of these receptors: a woman in her forties in good health. Some clones in this sample may be carry-over from other donors' samples.

This clone was recorded at least ten times. This rearrangement joins TRBV2 to TRBJ2-7; D is undetermined. Trimming pared 7 bases from V and 7 bases from J, leaving 14 bases between. The CDR3 totals 12 residues. Germline-derived CDR1 and CDR2 are SNHLY and FYNNEI. CDR3 in DNA: TGTGCCAGCACGGGCCAGCCTGGGGAGCAGTACTTC. Its protein is CASTGQPGEQYF. The full variable domain, completed using reference TRBV2 and TRBJ2-7, is EPEVTQTPSHQVTQMGQEVILRCVPISNHLYFYWYRQILGQKVEFLVSFYNNEISEKSEIFDDQFSVERPDGSNFTLKIRSTKLEDSAMYFCASTGQPGEQYFGPGTRLTVT.

The gene calls are TRBV27 and TRBJ2-1, with TRBD2 matching 12 bases. Germline values: CDR1 MNHEY, CDR2 SMNVEV (reference sequence). The CDR3 totals 21 residues. With V trimmed by 5 bases and J by 8 bases, 25 bases remained unmatched. CDR3 protein: CASSQYASRTSGTPLGDEQFF. The CDR3 DNA reads TGTGCCAGCAGTCAATACGCCAGCCGGACTAGCGGGACTCCTTTGGGAGATGAGCAGTTCTTC.

This clone appeared once. CDR3 loop: CASNLQGANTGELFF. In DNA form, the CDR3 reads TGTGCCAGCAACTTACAGGGGGCGAACACCGGGGAGCTGTTTTTT. The gene calls are TRBV9 and TRBJ2-2, with 8 bases matching TRBD1. The CDR3 length is 15 residues. CDR1 SGDLS and CDR2 YYNGEE come from the germline V gene. Trimming removed 6 bases from V and 0 bases from J; junction bases left unmatched: 4.

The chain couples TRBV10-3 to TRBJ1-5, with D perhaps matching TRBD1 (5 bases). Germline CDR1 and CDR2: ENHRY and SYGVKD. Trimming cost V 0 bases and J 5 bases, with 8 bases left between them. There are 14 residues in the CDR3. CDR3 in DNA: TGTGCCATCAGTGAGTCTAGAGGGGATCAGCCCCAGCATTTT. Translation gives CAISESRGDQPQHF.

The CDR3 DNA follows: TGTGCCAGCAGTTCGGGGACACCTAACACAGATACGCAGTATTTT. Translation: CASSSGTPNTDTQYF. The rearrangement links TRBV28 to TRBJ2-3; possible D gene TRBD1, 6 bases. The V end was cut by 4 bases, the J end by 2 bases, with 13 bases between. The CDR3 has 15 amino acids. Looked up from germline, CDR1 is MDHEN and CDR2 is SYDVKM.

The genes are TRBV28 and TRBJ2-7; the D gene is possibly TRBD1 (6 bases). The CDR3 is made up of 15 amino acids. Germline V gene lookup returns CDR1 MDHEN and CDR2 SYDVKM. Trimming cost V 3 bases and J 2 bases, with 14 bases left between them. The CDR3 sequence: CASSFRPRDTYEQYF. CDR3 in DNA: TGTGCCAGCAGTTTCCGGCCCCGGGACACCTACGAGCAGTACTTC. Full variable domain (missing parts from reference TRBV28 and TRBJ2-7): DVKVTQSSRYLVKRTGEKVFLECVQDMDHENMFWYRQDPGLGLRLIYFSYDVKMKEKGDIPEGYSVSREKKERFSLILESASTNQTSMYLCASSFRPRDTYEQYFGPGTRLTVT.

The chain uses TRBV7-2 and TRBJ1-1; TRBD1 might be the D (5 bases). With 1 base removed from V and 2 bases from J, the gap between germline ends came to 11 bases. In germline, CDR1 is SGHTA, CDR2 FQGNSA. The CDR3 is made up of 15 amino acids. CDR3: CASSLVGQGNTEAFF. CDR3 nucleotide sequence: TGTGCCAGCAGCTTAGTCGGCCAGGGAAACACTGAAGCTTTCTTT.

Written as DNA, the CDR3 is TGCAGCGTAAGAATGGCAGCCTCCTACCAAGAGACCCAGTACTTC. It is translated as CSVRMAASYQETQYF. The chain carries TRBV29-1 and TRBJ2-5; D unclear. The V and J ends lost 6 bases and 0 bases respectively, with 17 bases between them. In germline, CDR1 is SQVTM, CDR2 ANQGSEA. CDR3 size: 15 residues.

V is TRBV5-1 and J is TRBJ2-3; 11 bases are shared with TRBD2. The V gene's germline CDR1 is SGHRS and CDR2 YFSETQ. The CDR3 consists of 16 residues. The V and J ends lost 4 bases and 0 bases, in that order; junction bases with no gene match: 4. CDR3 sequence reads: CASSPGLAASTDTQYF. In DNA form, the CDR3 reads TGCGCCAGCAGCCCGGGACTAGCGGCCAGCACAGATACGCAGTATTTT.

This clone occurred once. The CDR3 loop reads CASSMGGGYSNQPQHF. The CDR3 DNA reads as TGTGCCAGTAGTATGGGAGGGGGGTACAGCAATCAGCCCCAGCATTTT. The chain joins TRBV19 to TRBJ1-5, with a tentative D call TRBD1 (6 bases). With 3 bases removed from V and 1 base from J, the gap between germline ends came to 13 bases. Germline CDR1 and CDR2: LNHDA and SQIVND (reference sequence). The CDR3 consists of 16 residues.

The CDR3 spells CASSGRREGGDTQYF. The CDR3 DNA reads as TGTGCCAGCAGTGGACGGCGGGAGGGAGGAGATACGCAGTATTTT. The J gene is TRBJ2-3, the V gene TRBV2; 9 bases line up with TRBD2. The J segment lost 5 bases and the V segment lost 4 bases, leaving 7 bases of the junction unmatched. The V gene's germline CDR1 is SNHLY and CDR2 FYNNEI. The CDR3 has 15 amino acids. The variable domain in full, with the rest retrieved from reference TRBV2 and TRBJ2-3, is EPEVTQTPSHQVTQMGQEVILRCVPISNHLYFYWYRQILGQKVEFLVSFYNNEISEKSEIFDDQFSVERPDGSNFTLKIRSTKLEDSAMYFCASSGRREGGDTQYFGPGTRLTVL.

The CDR3 reads CASSLSARGLGSPLHF. The CDR3 nucleotides read TGTGCCAGCAGTCTCTCTGCAAGGGGGCTAGGTTCACCCCTCCACTTT. The chain employs TRBV28 and TRBJ1-6; 7 bases match TRBD1. The CDR3 has 16 amino acids. The germline V gene has CDR1 MDHEN and CDR2 SYDVKM. Trimming took 5 bases from V and 9 from J; bases not matched to a gene: 13.

This clone turned up a few times. Compared with germline, one end of the junction differs, possibly owing to a read error. V usage is TRBV11-2 and J usage is TRBJ1-1, with 7 bases fitting TRBD1. This CDR3 is built from 14 residues. Germline assignment: CDR1 SGHAT and CDR2 FQNNGV. DNA of the CDR3: TGTGTCAGCAGCGCCGGGACAGCTAACACTGAAGCTTTCTTT. This gives the protein CVSSAGTANTEAFF.

The V call is TRBV6-6, the J call TRBJ2-7; the D gene could be TRBD1 or TRBD2 (5 bases each). The germline CDR1 and CDR2 sequences are MNHNY and SVGAGI (reference sequence). Trimming stripped 6 bases from V and 2 bases from J, with 20 bases between. The length of the CDR3 is 16 residues. The DNA for the CDR3 is TGTGCCAGCAGAGAGGGGCTTTATCTTGAGGCCTACGAGCAGTACTTC. It specifies CASREGLYLEAYEQYF.

This clone has ten or more counts. The chain links TRBV7-9 to TRBJ2-3; 13 positions match TRBD2. The CDR3 sequence is 16 residues long. Germline CDR1 reads SEHNR; CDR2 reads FQNEAQ (reference sequence). After removal of 5 bases from V and 10 bases from J, the junction contained 12 bases not matched to a gene. CDR3 residues: CASSPPGTSGAPAQYF. The DNA of the CDR3 is TGTGCCAGCAGCCCCCCCGGGACTAGCGGGGCCCCAGCGCAGTATTTT.

The CDR3 loop is CASSLLGGRLGYTF. The CDR3 DNA sequence: TGTGCCAGCAGCCTTCTGGGGGGACGGCTAGGCTACACCTTC. The chain combines TRBV5-4 with TRBJ1-2; the D gene is possibly TRBD1 (5 bases). This CDR3 is built from 14 residues. CDR1 is SGHNT, CDR2 YYREEE, per germline (reference sequence). Deletions cut 4 bases from V and 8 bases from J, with 18 bases between.

The chain uses TRBV7-3 and TRBJ2-1, with 8 bases lining up with TRBD2. The CDR3 consists of 14 residues. J lost 9 bases, V lost 5 bases, and 9 bases had no gene match. Germline V gene lookup returns CDR1 SGHTA and CDR2 FQGTGA. The CDR3 loop reads CASSTYGAGVEQFF. As DNA, the CDR3 is TGTGCCAGCAGCACCTATGGAGCGGGAGTTGAGCAGTTCTTC. The full variable domain, its missing parts supplied by reference TRBV7-3 and TRBJ2-1, is GAGVSQTPSNKVTEKGKYVELRCDPISGHTALYWYRQSLGQGPEFLIYFQGTGAADDSGLPNDRFFAVRPEGSVSTLKIQRTERGDSAVYLCASSTYGAGVEQFFGPGTRLTVL.

The rearrangement uses TRBV7-9 and TRBJ1-2; 9 bases are shared with TRBD1. Per germline, CDR1 SEHNR and CDR2 FQNEAQ (reference sequence). V lost 2 bases, J lost 6 bases, and 7 bases stayed unmatched. This CDR3 is built from 15 residues. CDR3 loop: CASSLRDRVMDGYTF. The DNA for the CDR3 is TGTGCCAGCAGCTTAAGGGACAGGGTGATGGATGGCTACACCTTC.

This chain links TRBV10-2 with TRBJ1-2; D gene uncertain. Germline values: CDR1 WSHSY, CDR2 SAAADI. The CDR3 extends over 14 amino acids. Trimming pared 0 bases from V and 3 bases from J, leaving 8 bases between. The CDR3 DNA reads as TGCGCCAGCAGTGAGTCATGGCAGTACTATGGCTACACCTTC. Protein product: CASSESWQYYGYTF.

The chain has TRBV7-9 and TRBJ2-1, with D possibly matching TRBD2 (6 bases). V dropped 7 bases and J dropped 5 bases, with 24 bases sitting between them. The CDR3 consists of 17 residues. Germline CDR1 SEHNR, CDR2 FQNEAQ (reference sequence). CDR3 in DNA: TGTGCCAGCAACCCGGTGGGCACCTGGAGGGGTCACAATGAGCAGTTCTTC. Translation gives CASNPVGTWRGHNEQFF.

The chain combines TRBV7-3 with TRBJ1-1; D is ambiguous. This CDR3 spans 13 amino acids. V dropped 4 bases and J dropped 4 bases, with 10 bases sitting between them. The V gene's germline CDR1 is SGHTA and CDR2 FQGTGA. The CDR3 DNA reads as TGTGCCAGCAGCTCTAGTGGTATCACTGAAGCTTTCTTT. Translating gives CASSSSGITEAFF.

The sample holds many counts of this clone. Other DNA sequences in this specimen translate into the identical CDR3. The rearrangement links TRBV6-4 to TRBJ2-2; D is perhaps TRBD2 (6 bases). This CDR3 region has 14 residues. The germline CDR1 and CDR2 sequences are MRHNA and SNTAGT. The V end was cut by 3 bases, the J end by 7 bases, with 12 bases between. CDR3 nucleotide sequence: TGTGCCAGCAGTGAGTCTAGCGATCACGGGGAGCTGTTTTTT. Translated: CASSESSDHGELFF.

The V and J genes are TRBV19 and TRBJ2-3; 9 nucleotides agree with TRBD1. Germline trimming cut 3 bases from V and 2 bases from J; bases unmatched to any gene: 6. The CDR3 totals 16 residues. The germline CDR1 and CDR2 sequences are LNHDA and SQIVND (reference sequence). CDR3 bases: TGTGCCAGTAGTATCCGAGGACAGGGGAACACAGATACGCAGTATTTT. Its protein is CASSIRGQGNTDTQYF.

The CDR3, as DNA: TGTGCCAGCAGCTTAACGGCTCTAGCGGGCCAAGAGACCCAGTACTTC. It yields the protein CASSLTALAGQETQYF. V gene TRBV7-3 combines with J gene TRBJ2-5; 8 nucleotides match TRBD2. Trimming removed 0 bases from V and 1 base from J; junction bases left unmatched: 4. The CDR3 has 16 residues. The germline CDR1 and CDR2 sequences are SGHTA and FQGTGA.

The CDR3 DNA reads TGTGCCAGCAGCTTCGGCGGGAACTACGAGCAGTACTTC. Translated: CASSFGGNYEQYF. The chain recombines TRBV7-9 with TRBJ2-7; a possible D gene is TRBD2 (6 bases). V was trimmed by 3 bases and J by 3 bases, leaving 9 bases between them. Germline loops: CDR1 SEHNR, CDR2 FQNEAQ (reference sequence). This CDR3 has 13 residues.

This clone was detected a few times. The chain employs TRBV5-1 and TRBJ1-1, with unresolved D. CDR3 length: 14 amino acids. Germline values: CDR1 SGHRS, CDR2 YFSETQ. The V end lost 2 bases, the J end lost 0 bases, and 8 bases lay between the germline ends. The CDR3 DNA follows: TGCGCCAGCAGCTTCACGGATATGAACACTGAAGCTTTCTTT. Its translation is CASSFTDMNTEAFF.

V and J are TRBV30 and TRBJ2-2, with D tentatively TRBD1 (5 bases). The CDR3 is 12 amino acids. The germline CDR1 and CDR2 sequences are GTSNPN and SVGIG (reference sequence). Trimming shortened V by 4 bases and J by 7 bases, and 10 bases separated the two germline ends. CDR3 nucleotide sequence: TGTGCCTGGAAGGGGCGTGGCGGGGAGCTGTTTTTT. Translating gives CAWKGRGGELFF.